This T cell receptor (beta chain) was sequenced in a study of blood T cell repertoires in COVID-19. Across the whole study: Sources were T cells, B-cell-depleted T cells, or PBMCs; the material itself was cDNA or gDNA.

The CDR3 covers 16 residues. Germline V gene sequence: CDR1 SGHNT, CDR2 YENEEA. V lost 3 bases to trimming and J lost 4 bases; unmatched junction nucleotides: 12. The method was immunoSEQ multiplex PCR; TCRdb's version includes in-frame clones alone and lacks a portion of them. The sample contains fewer than 120,000 clones, approximately 79% of which appear only once. This chain connects TRBV11-3 to TRBJ2-7; 7 bases are shared with TRBD1. The sample consisted of peripheral blood. The receptor's source is a woman of 80 years or more with active or convalescent COVID-19. The DNA of the CDR3 is TGTGCCAGCAGCTTTAGGGGGCTCCCGATAGATTACGAGCAGTACTTC. Translation gives CASSFRGLPIDYEQYF. The whole variable domain, remainder taken from reference TRBV11-3 and TRBJ2-7, is EAGVVQSPRYKIIEKKQPVAFWCNPISGHNTLYWYLQNLGQGPELLIRYENEEAVDDSQLPKDRFSAERLKGVDSTLKIQPAELGDSAVYLCASSFRGLPIDYEQYFGPGTRLTVT.